This T cell receptor (beta chain) was sequenced in a study of T cell repertoires in cytomegalovirus infection. Study-level background: Both recently identified HLA-C-restricted and well-studied HLA-B-restricted CMV epitopes were used in the study. Carrying CMV and the relevant HLA type showed in public TCR beta signatures.

CDR1 is SGHVS, CDR2 FNYEAQ, per germline. This CDR3 is built from 17 residues. Deletions cut 1 base from V and 5 bases from J, with 20 bases between. This clonotype was picked up many times. The antigen is unknown. TCRdb used MiXCR to reprocess the reads, holding one entry per CDR3 protein. The sample has approximately 300,000 distinct CDR3 sequences; around a quarter are singletons. V usage is TRBV7-6 and J usage is TRBJ1-1; D is unclear. The sequence came from a human donor in good health (CMV status not recorded). Some clones in this sample may be carry-over from other donors' samples. This sample comprised cultured PBMCs, obtained from culture after CMV antigen stimulation. Here the CDR3 DNA reads TGTGCCAGCAGCTTAGTTTCATCCCGGGTATCGGGGACTGAAGCTTTCTTT. This gives the protein CASSLVSSRVSGTEAFF.